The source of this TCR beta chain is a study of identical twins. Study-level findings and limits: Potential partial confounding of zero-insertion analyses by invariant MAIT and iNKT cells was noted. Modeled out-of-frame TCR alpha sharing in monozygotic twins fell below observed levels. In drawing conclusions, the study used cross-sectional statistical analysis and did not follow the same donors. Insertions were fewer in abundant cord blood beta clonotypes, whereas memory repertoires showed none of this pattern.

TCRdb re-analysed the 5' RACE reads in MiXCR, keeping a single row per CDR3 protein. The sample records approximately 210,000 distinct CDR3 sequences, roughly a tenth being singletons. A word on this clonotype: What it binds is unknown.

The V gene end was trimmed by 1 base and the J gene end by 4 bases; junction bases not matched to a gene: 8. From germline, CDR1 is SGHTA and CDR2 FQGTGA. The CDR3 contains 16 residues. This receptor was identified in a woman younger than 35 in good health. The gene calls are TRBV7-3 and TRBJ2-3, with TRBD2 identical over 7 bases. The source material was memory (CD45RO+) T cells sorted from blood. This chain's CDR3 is CASSLMGPGRPDTQYF. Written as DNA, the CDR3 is TGTGCCAGCAGCTTAATGGGCCCCGGGAGGCCAGATACGCAGTATTTT.